Shown below are 14 T cell receptor beta chains from a single sample sequenced in a study of CD4 T cells in relation to SARS-CoV-2 and coronaviruses. Profiled with immunoSEQ multiplex PCR; TCRdb holds only in-frame clones, not every one. The sample lists some 42,000 clones; approximately 90% were seen once. Specimen: memory CD4+ T cells from PBMCs. The origin of the receptors is an adult with COVID-19.

The chain recombines TRBV7-9 with TRBJ2-3; maybe TRBD2 (6 bases). The germline gives CDR1 SEHNR, CDR2 FQNEAQ (reference sequence). Trimming shortened V by 6 bases and J by 0 bases, and 13 bases separated the two germline ends. There are 15 residues in the CDR3. CDR3 in amino acids: CASRPTRYSTDTQYF. The DNA for the CDR3 is TGTGCCAGCAGACCGACTAGATACAGCACAGATACGCAGTATTTT.

V usage is TRBV11-2 and J usage is TRBJ2-5; 9 bases line up with TRBD1. CDR3 length: 17 residues. V shed 8 bases and J 1 base; nucleotides not matched to a gene: 14. Germline CDR1 SGHAT, CDR2 FQNNGV. The CDR3 spells CASRDGKQGAIQETQYF. CDR3 DNA: TGTGCCAGCCGAGATGGGAAACAGGGGGCGATCCAAGAGACCCAGTACTTC.

V usage is TRBV28 and J usage is TRBJ2-1, with 12 bases lining up with TRBD1. This CDR3 is built from 15 residues. Germline CDR1 and CDR2: MDHEN and SYDVKM. The V and J ends lost 3 bases and 8 bases, in that order; junction bases with no gene match: 5. The CDR3 loop is CASSFFGTGGDEQFF. DNA of the CDR3: TGTGCCAGCAGTTTTTTCGGGACAGGGGGCGATGAGCAGTTCTTC.

The rearrangement joins TRBV11-3 to TRBJ2-7, with no clear D. Trimming cost V 0 bases and J 4 bases, with 4 bases left between them. Germline V gene lookup returns CDR1 SGHNT and CDR2 YENEEA. The CDR3 is made up of 12 amino acids. CDR3: CASSLEQYEQYF. The DNA of the CDR3 is TGTGCCAGCAGCTTAGAACAATACGAGCAGTACTTC.

V is TRBV7-9 and J is TRBJ1-4; D is perhaps TRBD1 (6 bases). This CDR3 comprises 15 residues. The germline V gene has CDR1 SEHNR and CDR2 FQNEAQ (reference sequence). Trimming left V 1 base short and J 4 bases short, with 10 bases between. Here the CDR3 DNA reads TGTGCCAGCAGCTTAGGAGGACAGAATAATGAAAAACTGTTTTTT. Protein product: CASSLGGQNNEKLFF.

This clone showed up just a few times. The J gene is TRBJ1-2, the V gene TRBV9; TRBD1 might be the D (5 bases). Germline values: CDR1 SGDLS, CDR2 YYNGEE. The CDR3 loop spans 10 amino acids. V shed 8 bases and J shed 6 bases, with 8 bases lying between them. The CDR3 spells CASQGNGYTF. The CDR3 DNA is TGTGCCAGTCAGGGCAATGGCTACACCTTC.

This clone was seen a few times. The chain links TRBV29-1 to TRBJ1-5; no reliable D call. The CDR3 sequence is 13 residues long. The germline gives CDR1 SQVTM, CDR2 ANQGSEA. Trimming pared 3 bases from V and 6 bases from J, leaving 12 bases between. The CDR3, as DNA: TGCAGCGTTGAGGAGACCGCGGGTCAGCCCCAGCATTTT. Its translation: CSVEETAGQPQHF.

This clone showed up just a few times. The chain joins TRBV4-3 to TRBJ1-1; D gene unclear. This CDR3 contains 14 residues. With 6 bases removed from V and 1 base from J, the gap between germline ends came to 12 bases. Germline CDR1 is LGHNA and CDR2 is YSLEER. The CDR3: CASSRWTENTEAFF. The CDR3 coding sequence is TGCGCCAGCAGTAGATGGACGGAGAACACTGAAGCTTTCTTT.

The chain carries TRBV10-3 and TRBJ2-7; TRBD1 is a possible D gene (5 bases). CDR3 length equals 18 residues. The germline CDR1 and CDR2 sequences are ENHRY and SYGVKD. V lost 0 bases and J 1 base, leaving 19 bases between the germline ends. CDR3 nucleotides: TGTGCCATCAGTGAGTCTCCTGGGGCAGGGCCATCGTCCTACGAGCAGTACTTC. Its protein is CAISESPGAGPSSYEQYF.

J is TRBJ1-1 and V is TRBV2; D unresolved. Germline V gives CDR1 SNHLY, CDR2 FYNNEI. CDR3 size: 12 residues. Between the trimmed V and J ends, which lost 5 bases and 3 bases, there was a span of 7 bases. The CDR3 here is CASSSAHTEAFF. The CDR3 DNA sequence: TGTGCCAGCAGTTCGGCTCACACTGAAGCTTTCTTT.

This chain links TRBV5-1 with TRBJ2-5; 7 bases fit TRBD1. CDR3 length: 15 residues. Germline-derived CDR1 and CDR2 are SGHRS and YFSETQ. V dropped 7 bases and J dropped 1; count of bases not matched to a gene: 10. Here the CDR3 reads CASDRGGAPQETQYF. The CDR3 coding sequence is TGCGCCAGCGACCGAGGGGGCGCCCCCCAAGAGACCCAGTACTTC.

This chain uses TRBV18 with TRBJ2-1; unclear D gene. The CDR3 totals 15 residues. CDR1 and CDR2 (germline): KGHSH, LQKENI. Trimming removed 4 bases from V and 8 bases from J, with 18 bases in between. The CDR3 bases are TGTGCCAGCTCACAGGGCTCCTCCACCTATGATGAGCAGTTCTTC. It encodes CASSQGSSTYDEQFF. Looking up the rest from reference TRBV18 and TRBJ2-1 gives the full variable domain: NAGVMQNPRHLVRRRGQEARLRCSPMKGHSHVYWYRQLPEEGLKFMVYLQKENIIDESGMPKERFSAEFPKEGPSILRIQQVVRGDSAAYFCASSQGSSTYDEQFFGPGTRLTVL.

This clone is a singleton in its sample. The chain employs TRBV28 and TRBJ1-4; 9 positions agree with TRBD1. This CDR3 has 15 amino acids. The germline V gene has CDR1 MDHEN and CDR2 SYDVKM. V lost 7 bases and J lost 8; bases outside the gene matches: 11. DNA for the CDR3: TGTGCCAGCAATACCCCCAGGACAGGGGCCGAAAAACTGTTTTTT. Translation gives CASNTPRTGAEKLFF.

The chain joins TRBV6-2 or TRBV6-3 to TRBJ2-7; D gene ambiguous. CDR1 MNHEY and CDR2 SVGEGT come from the germline V gene. The CDR3 extends over 14 amino acids. Trimming left V 1 base short and J 0 bases short, with 7 bases between. The CDR3 coding sequence is TGTGCCAGCAGTTACTGGGGTGGCTCCTACGAGCAGTACTTC. Protein: CASSYWGGSYEQYF.